This T cell receptor beta chain was recovered during a study of blood T cell repertoires in COVID-19. Study-wide background: PBMCs, B-cell-depleted T cells, or T cells provided the cDNA or gDNA that made up the material.

Sequencing was performed with immunoSEQ multiplex PCR; in TCRdb, only in-frame clones are kept and a portion is missing. The sample records some 150,000 clones, about nine tenths being singletons. Those who participated ranged in age from 18 to 89 years and resided in some 24 US areas. Sequences were obtained from PBMCs or T cells enriched from blood (not recorded which). The receptor was derived from a man aged 45-65 years who had recovered from COVID-19.

CDR3 loop: CASSPPLGGSFAYNEQFF. The CDR3 DNA reads TGTGCCAGCAGTCCCCCTTTGGGCGGGAGCTTCGCCTACAATGAGCAGTTCTTC. This chain links TRBV28 with TRBJ2-1; 7 nucleotides align to TRBD2. V lost 5 bases and J lost 2; bases outside the gene matches: 15. The CDR3 contains 18 residues. Per the germline V gene, CDR1 is MDHEN and CDR2 is SYDVKM.